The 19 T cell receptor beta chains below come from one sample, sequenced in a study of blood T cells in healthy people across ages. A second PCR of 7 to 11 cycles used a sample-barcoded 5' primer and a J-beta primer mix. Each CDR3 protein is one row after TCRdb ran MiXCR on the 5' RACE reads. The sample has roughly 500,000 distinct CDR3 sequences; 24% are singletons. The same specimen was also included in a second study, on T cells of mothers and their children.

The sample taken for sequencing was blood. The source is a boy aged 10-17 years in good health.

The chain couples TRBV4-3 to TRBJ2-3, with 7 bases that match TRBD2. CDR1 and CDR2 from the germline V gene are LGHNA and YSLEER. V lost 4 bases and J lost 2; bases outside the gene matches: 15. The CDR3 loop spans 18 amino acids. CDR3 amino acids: CASSPQPSAGEITDTQYF. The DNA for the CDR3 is TGCGCCAGCAGCCCACAACCTTCCGCGGGAGAAATCACAGATACGCAGTATTTT.

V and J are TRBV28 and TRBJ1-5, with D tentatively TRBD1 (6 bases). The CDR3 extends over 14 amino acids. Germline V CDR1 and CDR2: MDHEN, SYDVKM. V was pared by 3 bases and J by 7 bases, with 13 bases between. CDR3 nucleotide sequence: TGTGCCAGCAGTTTCCGCAGGGGAGACCAGCCCCAGCATTTT. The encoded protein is CASSFRRGDQPQHF. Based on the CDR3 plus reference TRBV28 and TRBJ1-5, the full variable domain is DVKVTQSSRYLVKRTGEKVFLECVQDMDHENMFWYRQDPGLGLRLIYFSYDVKMKEKGDIPEGYSVSREKKERFSLILESASTNQTSMYLCASSFRRGDQPQHFGDGTRLSIL.

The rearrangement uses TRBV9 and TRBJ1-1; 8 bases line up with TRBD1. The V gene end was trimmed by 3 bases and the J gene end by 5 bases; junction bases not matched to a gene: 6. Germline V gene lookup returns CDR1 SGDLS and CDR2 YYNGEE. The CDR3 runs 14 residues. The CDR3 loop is CASSATGGSTEAFF. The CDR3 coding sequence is TGTGCCAGCAGCGCAACAGGGGGATCGACTGAAGCTTTCTTT. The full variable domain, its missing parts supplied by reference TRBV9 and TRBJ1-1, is DSGVTQTPKHLITATGQRVTLRCSPRSGDLSVYWYQQSLDQGLQFLIQYYNGEERAKGNILERFSAQQFPDLHSELNLSSLELGDSALYFCASSATGGSTEAFFGQGTRLTVV.

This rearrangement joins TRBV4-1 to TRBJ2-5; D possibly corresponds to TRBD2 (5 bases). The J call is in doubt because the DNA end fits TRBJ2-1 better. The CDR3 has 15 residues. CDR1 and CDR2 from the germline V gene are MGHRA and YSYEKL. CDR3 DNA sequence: TGCGCCAGCAGCCAAGAGAAGGGTGAGGGCGATGAGCAGTTCTTC. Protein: CASSQEKGEGDEQFF.

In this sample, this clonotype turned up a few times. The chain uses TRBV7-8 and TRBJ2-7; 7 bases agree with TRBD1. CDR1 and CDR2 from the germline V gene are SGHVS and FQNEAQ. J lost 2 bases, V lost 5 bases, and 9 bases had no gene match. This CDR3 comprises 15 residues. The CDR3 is CASSPVRTGAYEQYF. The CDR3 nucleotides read TGTGCCAGCAGCCCCGTCAGGACAGGCGCCTACGAGCAGTACTTC.

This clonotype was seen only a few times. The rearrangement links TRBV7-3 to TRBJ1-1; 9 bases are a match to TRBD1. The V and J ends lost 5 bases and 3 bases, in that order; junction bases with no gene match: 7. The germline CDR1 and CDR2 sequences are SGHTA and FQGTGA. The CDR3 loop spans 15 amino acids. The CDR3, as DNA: TGTGCCAGCAGCCAAGAGGGACAGGGCTACACTGAAGCTTTCTTT. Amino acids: CASSQEGQGYTEAFF.

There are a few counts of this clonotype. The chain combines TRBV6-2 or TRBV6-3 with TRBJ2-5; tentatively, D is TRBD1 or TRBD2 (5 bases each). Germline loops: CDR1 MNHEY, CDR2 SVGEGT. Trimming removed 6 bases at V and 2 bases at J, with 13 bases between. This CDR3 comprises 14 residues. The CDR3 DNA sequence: TGTGCCAGCAGCACGGGGTGGACACAAGAGACCCAGTACTTC. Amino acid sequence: CASSTGWTQETQYF.

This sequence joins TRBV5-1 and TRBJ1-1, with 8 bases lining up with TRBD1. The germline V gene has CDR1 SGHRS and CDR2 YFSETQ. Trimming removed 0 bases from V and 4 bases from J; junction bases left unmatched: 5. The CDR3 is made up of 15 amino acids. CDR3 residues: CASSLDLDRVTEAFF. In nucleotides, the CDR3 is TGCGCCAGCAGCTTGGATTTGGACAGGGTCACTGAAGCTTTCTTT. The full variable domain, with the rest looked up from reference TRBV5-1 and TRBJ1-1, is KAGVTQTPRYLIKTRGQQVTLSCSPISGHRSVSWYQQTPGQGLQFLFEYFSETQRNKGNFPGRFSGRQFSNSRSEMNVSTLELGDSALYLCASSLDLDRVTEAFFGQGTRLTVV.

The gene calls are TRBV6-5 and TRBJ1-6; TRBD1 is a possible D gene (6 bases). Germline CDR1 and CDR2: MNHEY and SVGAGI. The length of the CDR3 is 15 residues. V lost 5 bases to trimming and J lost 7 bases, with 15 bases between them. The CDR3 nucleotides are TGTGCCAGCAGTGACTACCCAAGGGGGAATTCACCCCTCCACTTT. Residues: CASSDYPRGNSPLHF.

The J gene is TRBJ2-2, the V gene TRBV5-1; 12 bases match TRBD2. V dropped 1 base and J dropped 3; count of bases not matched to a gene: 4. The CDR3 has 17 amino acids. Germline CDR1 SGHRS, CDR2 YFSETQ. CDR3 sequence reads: CASSLTGLAGHTGELFF. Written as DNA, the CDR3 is TGCGCCAGCAGCTTGACAGGACTAGCGGGACACACCGGGGAGCTGTTTTTT.

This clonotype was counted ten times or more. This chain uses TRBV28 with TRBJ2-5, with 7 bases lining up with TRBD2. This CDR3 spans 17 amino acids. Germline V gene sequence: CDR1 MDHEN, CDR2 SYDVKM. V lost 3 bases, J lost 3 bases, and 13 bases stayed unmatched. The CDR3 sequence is CASSLDIGGGKKETQYF. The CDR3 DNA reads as TGTGCCAGCAGTTTGGATATTGGCGGGGGTAAGAAAGAGACCCAGTACTTC.

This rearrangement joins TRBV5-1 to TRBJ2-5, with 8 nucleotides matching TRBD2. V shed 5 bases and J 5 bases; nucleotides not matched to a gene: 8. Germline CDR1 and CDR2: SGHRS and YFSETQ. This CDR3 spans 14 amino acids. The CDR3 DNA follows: TGCGCCAGCAGGAGCCCGGGACTAGACGAGACCCAGTACTTC. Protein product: CASRSPGLDETQYF.

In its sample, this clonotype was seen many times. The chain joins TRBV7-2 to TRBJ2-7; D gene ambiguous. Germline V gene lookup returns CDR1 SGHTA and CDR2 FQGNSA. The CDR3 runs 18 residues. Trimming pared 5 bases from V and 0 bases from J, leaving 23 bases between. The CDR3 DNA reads TGTGCCAGCAGCCCAACGGGCGTGGAGCGCCTTAGCTCCTACGAGCAGTACTTC. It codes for CASSPTGVERLSSYEQYF.

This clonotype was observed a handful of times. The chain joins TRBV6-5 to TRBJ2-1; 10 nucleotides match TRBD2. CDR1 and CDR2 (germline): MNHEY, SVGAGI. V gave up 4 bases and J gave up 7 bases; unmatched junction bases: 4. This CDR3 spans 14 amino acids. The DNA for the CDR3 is TGTGCCAGCAGTTTAGCGGGAGGCGTTAATGAGCAGTTCTTC. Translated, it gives CASSLAGGVNEQFF.

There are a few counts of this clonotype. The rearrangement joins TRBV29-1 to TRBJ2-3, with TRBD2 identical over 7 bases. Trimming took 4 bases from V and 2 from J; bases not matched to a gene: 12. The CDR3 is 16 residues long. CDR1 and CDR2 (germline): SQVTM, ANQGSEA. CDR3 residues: CSVVSLVRESTDTQYF. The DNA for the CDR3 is TGCAGCGTTGTAAGTTTGGTGCGGGAGTCCACAGATACGCAGTATTTT.

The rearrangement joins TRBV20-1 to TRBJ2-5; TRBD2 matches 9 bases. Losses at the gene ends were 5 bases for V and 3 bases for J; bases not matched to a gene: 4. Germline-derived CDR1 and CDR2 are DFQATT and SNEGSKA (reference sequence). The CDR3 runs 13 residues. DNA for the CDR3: TGCAGTGCTCCGAGACTAGCGGAAGAGACCCAGTACTTC. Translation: CSAPRLAEETQYF.

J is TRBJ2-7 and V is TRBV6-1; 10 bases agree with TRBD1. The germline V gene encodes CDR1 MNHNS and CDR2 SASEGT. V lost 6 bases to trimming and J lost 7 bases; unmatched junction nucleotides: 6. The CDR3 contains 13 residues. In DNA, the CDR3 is TGTGCCAGCAGCCGGGGACAGGGGTTGGAGCAGTACTTC. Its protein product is CASSRGQGLEQYF.

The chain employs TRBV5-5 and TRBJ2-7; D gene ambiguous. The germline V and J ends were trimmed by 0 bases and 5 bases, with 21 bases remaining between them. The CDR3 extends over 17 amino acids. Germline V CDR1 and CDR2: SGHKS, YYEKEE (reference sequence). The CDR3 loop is CASSLGPEAGILHEQYF. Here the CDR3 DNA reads TGTGCCAGCAGCTTGGGGCCCGAGGCAGGTATCCTCCACGAGCAGTACTTC.

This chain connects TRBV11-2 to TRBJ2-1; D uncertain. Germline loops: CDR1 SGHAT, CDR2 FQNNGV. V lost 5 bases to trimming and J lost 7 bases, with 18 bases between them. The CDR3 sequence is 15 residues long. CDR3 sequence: CASSPWAILGNEQFF. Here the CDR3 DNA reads TGTGCCAGCAGCCCTTGGGCAATATTGGGGAATGAGCAGTTCTTC.